This T cell receptor beta chain was recovered during a study of blood T cell repertoires in COVID-19. In the original workflow: The authors estimated nucleated cell counts from reference gene primer amplification. Clones were read by immunoSEQ multiplex PCR, and TCRdb kept only the in-frame ones, dropping some. That table furnishes V, J and clone size, whereas the DNA furnished D and trimming. Of around 72,000 clones listed, 82% were seen once; the top ten hold 18%. Germline V gene data show CDR1 as LNHDA and CDR2 as SQIVND (reference sequence). V was pared by 6 bases and J by 1 base, with 12 bases between. The CDR3 loop spans 14 amino acids. In its sample, this clone was seen once.

Sequencing input: peripheral blood. The TCR sequence derives from a human donor in a cohort sampled during active COVID-19. The chain is built from TRBV19 and TRBJ1-1; D not resolved. CDR3 sequence reads: CASRAISGNTEAFF. The CDR3 region has the DNA TGTGCCAGTAGGGCGATTTCGGGGAACACTGAAGCTTTCTTT.